Following are 6 T cell receptor beta chains from one sample sequenced in a study of cytomegalovirus exposure and HLA in healthy donors. The table came from immunoSEQ multiplex PCR; TCRdb's copy has only in-frame clones and leaves some out. This sample has under 250,000 clones, with over 80% found just once. Sequencing input: PBMCs. These receptors were taken from a woman aged 18-29 years in good health and CMV-seronegative.

The rearrangement links TRBV5-1 to TRBJ1-4; possible D gene TRBD1, 6 bases. The germline CDR1 and CDR2 sequences are SGHRS and YFSETQ. The CDR3 contains 13 residues. Trimming shortened V by 2 bases and J by 8 bases, and 10 bases separated the two germline ends. The CDR3 protein is CASSFRGGEKLFF. CDR3 DNA sequence: TGCGCCAGCAGCTTTAGGGGGGGCGAAAAACTGTTTTTT.

In DNA form, the CDR3 reads TGCGCCAGCAATAGCGTTGGGGCGAACACAGATACGCAGTATTTT. Protein: CASNSVGANTDTQYF. The chain recombines TRBV4-1 with TRBJ2-3, with D possibly called TRBD1 or TRBD2 (5 bases each). CDR1 is MGHRA and CDR2 is YSYEKL in the germline V gene. The CDR3 is made up of 15 amino acids. V lost 7 bases, J lost 2 bases, and 16 bases lay in between.

This clone showed up just a few times. The chain recombines TRBV4-1 with TRBJ1-2; no reliable D call. Germline V gene data show CDR1 as MGHRA and CDR2 as YSYEKL. CDR3 length equals 14 residues. V was shortened by 1 base and J by 2 bases, with 8 bases between the two germline ends. This CDR3 is CASSQGNNNYGYTF. Written as DNA, the CDR3 is TGCGCCAGCAGCCAAGGCAACAACAACTATGGCTACACCTTC.

This clone was seen a few times. The V and J genes are TRBV30 and TRBJ1-4, with D possibly matching TRBD1 (6 bases). V was pared by 0 bases and J by 8 bases, with 13 bases between. The CDR3 runs 14 residues. Looked up from germline, CDR1 is GTSNPN and CDR2 is SVGIG (reference sequence). CDR3 protein: CAWSVGFQGEKLFF. As DNA, the CDR3 is TGTGCCTGGAGTGTCGGCTTCCAGGGGGAAAAACTGTTTTTT.

This clone was recorded only once. The V gene is TRBV14, the J gene TRBJ1-2; D is unresolved. CDR3 size: 14 residues. Per the germline V gene, CDR1 is SGHDN and CDR2 is FVKESK. Trimming cost V 1 base and J 6 bases, with 12 bases left between them. The CDR3 is CASSQAKHGDGYTF. The CDR3 nucleotides read TGTGCCAGCAGCCAAGCGAAGCACGGGGATGGCTACACCTTC.

The chain uses TRBV30 and TRBJ2-7, with D hard to call. This CDR3 has 13 amino acids. V gave up 0 bases and J gave up 6 bases, with 12 bases separating them. Germline V gene lookup returns CDR1 GTSNPN and CDR2 SVGIG (reference sequence). The CDR3 here is CAWSVSWLFEQYF. The CDR3, as DNA: TGTGCCTGGAGTGTATCGTGGCTGTTCGAGCAGTACTTC.